What follows are 9 T cell receptor beta chains derived from one specimen sequenced in a study of T cells in localized non-small cell lung cancer. Profiled with immunoSEQ multiplex PCR; TCRdb holds only in-frame clones, not every one. The repertoire has about 24,000 clones, 92% of them found once; the top ten carry 2.5% to 3%. The specimen was peripheral blood, collected before any cancer treatment. These receptor sequences come from a woman aged 35 to 75 with stage I lung adenocarcinoma.

The chain carries TRBV20-1 and TRBJ1-2; D is ambiguous. The CDR3 has 11 amino acids. Germline V lookup: CDR1 DFQATT, CDR2 SNEGSKA (reference sequence). V was trimmed by 3 bases and J by 8 bases, leaving 10 bases between them. The CDR3 spells CSARRGQGYTF. The CDR3 DNA sequence: TGCAGTGCTAGGCGAGGTCAGGGCTACACCTTC.

The chain carries TRBV9 and TRBJ2-2, with D perhaps being TRBD1 or TRBD2 (5 bases each). The V end lost 4 bases, the J end lost 0 bases, and 13 bases lay between the germline ends. The CDR3 is made up of 16 amino acids. CDR1 and CDR2 (germline): SGDLS, YYNGEE. Written as DNA, the CDR3 is TGTGCCAGCAGCCCCTCCGGGGCGACGAACACCGGGGAGCTGTTTTTT. Translated, it gives CASSPSGATNTGELFF.

The V gene is TRBV6-5, the J gene TRBJ2-3; the D gene is possibly TRBD1 (6 bases). Trimming shortened V by 6 bases and J by 7 bases, and 17 bases separated the two germline ends. CDR1 is MNHEY, CDR2 SVGAGI, per germline. This CDR3 contains 14 residues. The CDR3 here is CASSSSDRSYTQYF. The CDR3 DNA sequence: TGTGCCAGCAGCTCCTCCGACAGGTCATATACGCAGTATTTT.

The chain has TRBV4-1 and TRBJ2-6; TRBD1 matches 7 bases. J lost 2 bases, V lost 1 base, and 5 bases had no gene match. CDR3 length: 17 amino acids. Germline V gene lookup returns CDR1 MGHRA and CDR2 YSYEKL. CDR3 sequence (DNA): TGCGCCAGCAGCCAAGTATTAGGACAGGCTGGGGCCAACGTCCTGACTTTC. Amino acid sequence: CASSQVLGQAGANVLTF.

The chain links TRBV6-6 to TRBJ2-5; 8 positions agree with TRBD2. The CDR3 is 14 amino acids. Germline V gene data show CDR1 as MNHNY and CDR2 as SVGAGI (reference sequence). V gave up 2 bases and J gave up 6 bases; unmatched junction bases: 5. The CDR3 DNA reads as TGTGCCAGCAGTTACGGAGCGGGAGTAAAGACCCAGTACTTC. Translating gives CASSYGAGVKTQYF.

J is TRBJ1-4 and V is TRBV6-5; D uncertain. Between the trimmed V and J ends, which lost 7 bases and 7 bases, there was a span of 13 bases. Germline-derived CDR1 and CDR2 are MNHEY and SVGAGI. There are 13 residues in the CDR3. The chain's CDR3 is CASNSIGSEKLFF. Here the CDR3 DNA reads TGTGCCAGCAATTCGATAGGATCTGAAAAACTGTTTTTT.

The V call is TRBV28, the J call TRBJ1-2; D possibly corresponds to TRBD1 (5 bases). Per germline, CDR1 MDHEN and CDR2 SYDVKM. The ends were cut back, 2 bases at V and 4 bases at J, with 14 bases in the middle. CDR3 length: 15 residues. The chain's CDR3 is CASSLGGSYFYGYTF. CDR3 nucleotides: TGTGCCAGCAGTTTAGGGGGTTCCTATTTCTATGGCTACACCTTC.

The J gene is TRBJ1-5, the V gene TRBV18; D not resolved. The CDR3 spans 15 residues. The V end was cut by 2 bases, the J end by 4 bases, with 12 bases between. Germline V gene data show CDR1 as KGHSH and CDR2 as LQKENI. DNA for the CDR3: TGTGCCAGCTCACCATATGAGGGAAAAAATCAGCCCCAGCATTTT. The encoded protein is CASSPYEGKNQPQHF.

The chain carries TRBV28 and TRBJ2-1; 13 bases line up with TRBD2. There are 14 residues in the CDR3. The junction had 9 bases not matched to a gene; V was cut back by 9 bases and J by 10 bases. From germline, CDR1 is MDHEN and CDR2 SYDVKM. CDR3 amino acids: CASRTSGSLKEQFF. The CDR3 bases are TGTGCCAGTCGGACTAGCGGGAGTCTCAAGGAGCAGTTCTTC.